The 8 T cell receptor beta chains below all came from one sample that was sequenced in a study of cytomegalovirus exposure and HLA in healthy donors. In the PCR, 60 Vbeta and 13 Jbeta primers were used. Data came from immunoSEQ multiplex PCR; TCRdb stores just in-frame clones and leaves some out. There are about 130,000 clones in the sample; roughly 74% occur only once, and approximately 6% lies in the top ten. The specimen sequenced was PBMCs. Receptor source: a woman between 45 and 65 years old in good health and CMV-seropositive.

The rearrangement links TRBV6-5 to TRBJ2-7, with D maybe TRBD2 (5 bases). Germline assignment: CDR1 MNHEY and CDR2 SVGAGI. The CDR3 sequence is 15 residues long. V lost 5 bases to trimming and J lost 1 base, with 15 bases between them. CDR3 region: CASSPDPSGSYEQYF. CDR3 bases: TGTGCCAGCAGTCCTGACCCGTCGGGATCCTACGAGCAGTACTTC.

This chain's CDR3 is CATSRDPPGTGIGISNQPQHF. In DNA, the CDR3 is TGTGCCACCAGCAGAGATCCCCCGGGGACAGGGATCGGTATTAGCAATCAGCCCCAGCATTTT. The rearrangement joins TRBV15 to TRBJ1-5; 9 bases align to TRBD1. V was clipped by 0 bases and J by 0 bases; unmatched bases: 15. From germline, CDR1 is LNHNV and CDR2 YYDKDF (reference sequence). CDR3 length: 21 amino acids. The full variable domain, with the rest looked up from reference TRBV15 and TRBJ1-5, is DAMVIQNPRYQVTQFGKPVTLSCSQTLNHNVMYWYQQKSSQAPKLLFHYYDKDFNNEADTPDNFQSRRPNTSFCFLDIRSPGLGDTAMYLCATSRDPPGTGIGISNQPQHFGDGTRLSIL.

V usage is TRBV6-1 and J usage is TRBJ1-3; TRBD1 agrees at 7 bases. Germline V lookup: CDR1 MNHNS, CDR2 SASEGT. This CDR3 region has 14 residues. Trimming took 5 bases from V and 0 from J; bases not matched to a gene: 1. As DNA, the CDR3 is TGTGCCAGCAGTCGGGACAGCTCTGGAAACACCATATATTTT. As protein: CASSRDSSGNTIYF.

The genes are TRBV19 and TRBJ2-7, with a tentative D call TRBD1 (6 bases). Germline CDR1 and CDR2: LNHDA and SQIVND (reference sequence). Trimming stripped 6 bases from V and 3 bases from J, with 18 bases between. The CDR3 runs 15 residues. The CDR3 nucleotides are TGTGCCAGTAGGGCGGACAGCCGCCCAGTCTACGAGCAGTACTTC. Protein sequence: CASRADSRPVYEQYF.

This rearrangement joins TRBV6-5 to TRBJ1-2; 8 bases match TRBD1. Germline CDR1 and CDR2: MNHEY and SVGAGI. This CDR3 has 16 residues. V dropped 4 bases and J dropped 6; count of bases not matched to a gene: 13. CDR3 loop: CASSSGTRDRSHGYTF. CDR3 DNA sequence: TGTGCCAGCAGTTCGGGGACCCGGGACAGGAGCCATGGCTACACCTTC.

This chain uses TRBV4-2 with TRBJ1-4; D is undetermined. Germline CDR1 reads LGHNA; CDR2 reads YNFKEQ. Trimming removed 0 bases at V and 2 bases at J, with 4 bases between. The CDR3 sequence is 14 residues long. CDR3 region: CASSQERTNEKLFF. The DNA for the CDR3 is TGTGCCAGCAGCCAAGAACGGACTAATGAAAAACTGTTTTTT.

For the CDR3, the DNA is TGTGCTAGTGGTCCTCGGGGCAGGGGGACAGATACGCAGTATTTT. Its translation: CASGPRGRGTDTQYF. The chain has TRBV12-5 and TRBJ2-3; 7 bases fit TRBD1. The V gene's germline CDR1 is LGHNT and CDR2 FRNRAP. The CDR3 spans 15 residues. Trimming took 5 bases from V and 3 from J; bases not matched to a gene: 8.

V gene TRBV6-1 combines with J gene TRBJ1-3, with D tentatively TRBD1 (6 bases). V dropped 1 base and J dropped 2 bases, with 9 bases sitting between them. CDR1 is MNHNS and CDR2 is SASEGT in the germline V gene. This CDR3 is 15 amino acids long. The CDR3 loop reads CASSEVGGTGNTIYF. In DNA, the CDR3 is TGTGCCAGCAGTGAAGTTGGGGGCACTGGAAACACCATATATTTT.